Reported below is one TCR beta chain. Antigen: not known. TCRdb re-analysed the reads in MiXCR, keeping a single row per CDR3 protein. This sample has approximately 500,000 distinct CDR3 sequences; about 17% occur once, and the top ten carry roughly a quarter. This specimen belongs to a study of T cell repertoires in cytomegalovirus infection. In the study overall: An indication of both CMV infection and matching HLA type came from public TCR beta signatures.

The V and J ends lost 5 bases and 1 base, in that order; junction bases with no gene match: 8. The CDR3 extends over 15 amino acids. CDR1 and CDR2 from the germline V gene are SGHNT and YYREEE (reference sequence). Notes on the study in general: There were HLA-C-restricted CMV-specific TCR beta clonotypes dominating the ex vivo response. Based on cumulative public TCR beta family frequency, carriers of CMV plus the relevant HLA were identified.

Sequenced material: CD8+ T cells from PBMCs. The gene calls are TRBV5-4 and TRBJ2-7; 8 positions agree with TRBD1. The receptor's source is a human donor in good health (CMV status not recorded). Some clones in this sample may be carry-over from other donors' samples. The CDR3 region is CASSLQGTGSYEQYF. In nucleotides, the CDR3 is TGTGCCAGCAGTTTACAAGGGACAGGATCCTACGAGCAGTACTTC.